This entry lists 18 T cell receptor beta chains sequenced from one sample in a study of T-cell memory formation after mild COVID-19. TCRdb processed the 5' RACE reads anew with MiXCR; each CDR3 protein has one entry. The data hold roughly 300,000 distinct CDR3 sequences, with around 8% observed a single time. The sequenced material came from PBMCs or a T cell subset sorted from them (not recorded which). The receptors come from a man aged 18 to 29 who had mild COVID-19 (a few samples of this study predate the infection). Cell type and time point are not known.

CDR3 DNA sequence: TGCGCCAGCAGCCAACGCCAGGGGGCCGGGAACATTCAGTACTTC. It is translated as CASSQRQGAGNIQYF. The chain has TRBV4-3 and TRBJ2-4; TRBD1 aligns across 8 bases. The J segment lost 7 bases and the V segment lost 2 bases, leaving 7 bases of the junction unmatched. The CDR3 is 15 amino acids. Germline lookup yields CDR1 LGHNA and CDR2 YSLEER.

The chain joins TRBV7-9 to TRBJ1-3, with D unclear. The CDR3 has 13 amino acids. The V end was cut by 1 base, the J end by 4 bases, with 5 bases between. From germline, CDR1 is SEHNR and CDR2 FQNEAQ (reference sequence). CDR3 nucleotide sequence: TGTGCCAGCAGCTTAGAGGCCGGAAACACCATATATTTT. Its translation is CASSLEAGNTIYF.

The J gene is TRBJ1-5, the V gene TRBV27; no definite D call. Germline CDR1 reads MNHEY; CDR2 reads SMNVEV (reference sequence). The length of the CDR3 is 14 residues. V was trimmed by 3 bases and J by 7 bases, leaving 13 bases between them. CDR3 DNA sequence: TGTGCCAGCAGTTTTGCCGGTCCCCGCCAGCCCCAGCATTTT. It codes for CASSFAGPRQPQHF.

V gene TRBV9 combines with J gene TRBJ2-1; a weak D match, TRBD1 (5 bases). CDR3 length: 14 amino acids. V lost 2 bases to trimming and J lost 5 bases, with 11 bases between them. CDR1 is SGDLS, CDR2 YYNGEE, per germline. This CDR3 is CASSVIDRHNEQFF. As DNA, the CDR3 is TGTGCCAGCAGCGTCATAGACAGACACAATGAGCAGTTCTTC.

This chain connects TRBV6-2 or TRBV6-3 to TRBJ1-2; TRBD1 might be the D (5 bases). CDR1 and CDR2 from the germline V gene are MNHEY and SVGEGT. CDR3 length equals 15 residues. V gave up 6 bases and J gave up 4 bases, with 18 bases separating them. CDR3 region: CASRTGGPGLYGYTF. The CDR3 coding sequence is TGTGCCAGCAGAACAGGTGGGCCGGGACTCTATGGCTACACCTTC.

There are a few counts of this clonotype. This chain connects TRBV29-1 to TRBJ2-3; 8 bases match TRBD1. V shed 2 bases and J 6 bases; nucleotides not matched to a gene: 7. This CDR3 is built from 14 residues. Per the germline V gene, CDR1 is SQVTM and CDR2 is ANQGSEA. This chain's CDR3 is CSVEWTGRLDTQYF. CDR3 DNA sequence: TGCAGCGTTGAATGGACAGGGAGGTTGGATACGCAGTATTTT.

This clonotype has at least ten counts. The chain has TRBV7-2 and TRBJ1-2; possible D gene TRBD1, 5 bases. Looked up from germline, CDR1 is SGHTA and CDR2 is FQGNSA. Trimming left V 1 base short and J 2 bases short, with 11 bases between. The CDR3 consists of 15 residues. The CDR3, as DNA: TGTGCCAGCAGCTTAGTAGGTGGGGACAACTATGGCTACACCTTC. Residues: CASSLVGGDNYGYTF.

This clonotype has a count of ten or more. The chain carries TRBV5-8 and TRBJ1-2, with 8 bases that match TRBD1. With 4 bases clipped from V and 0 bases from J, the junction kept 17 bases outside the gene matches. The CDR3 totals 19 residues. Looked up from germline, CDR1 is SGHTS and CDR2 is YDEGEE. In nucleotides, the CDR3 is TGTGCCAGCAGCCCTAGACTCGACAGGGGCCGAGTTGCTAACTATGGCTACACCTTC. Protein sequence: CASSPRLDRGRVANYGYTF. The entire variable domain, with the rest obtained from reference TRBV5-8 and TRBJ1-2, is as follows: EAGVTQSPTHLIKTRGQQATLRCSPISGHTSVYWYQQALGLGLQFLLWYDEGEERNRGNFPPRFSGRQFPNYSSELNVNALELEDSALYLCASSPRLDRGRVANYGYTFGSGTRLTVV.

The chain uses TRBV19 and TRBJ1-1, with D hard to call. Per germline, CDR1 LNHDA and CDR2 SQIVND (reference sequence). V was trimmed by 5 bases and J by 4 bases, leaving 17 bases between them. This CDR3 spans 15 amino acids. CDR3 bases: TGTGCCAGTAGTCCTCCTGAGTTGAAGGGCACTGAAGCTTTCTTT. It is translated as CASSPPELKGTEAFF.

The chain uses TRBV7-3 and TRBJ2-2, with a tentative D call TRBD2 (5 bases). The CDR3 is 17 amino acids. Trimming stripped 5 bases from V and 1 base from J, with 17 bases between. Germline assignment: CDR1 SGHTA and CDR2 FQGTGA. The CDR3 nucleotides are TGTGCCAGCAGCCATAGCCCCCTGGCGGGGAACACCGGGGAGCTGTTTTTT. Its translation: CASSHSPLAGNTGELFF.

This clonotype was counted at least ten times. The chain has TRBV9 and TRBJ1-2; D not certain. The germline V gene encodes CDR1 SGDLS and CDR2 YYNGEE. CDR3 length: 15 amino acids. V lost 0 bases to trimming and J lost 8 bases, with 17 bases between them. The CDR3 region has the DNA TGTGCCAGCAGCGTAGCTACCGCAGGACCCGGCGGCTACACCTTC. It encodes CASSVATAGPGGYTF.

The CDR3 nucleotides are TGTGCCAGCAGTCAGGACAGGGCCAGTGAAAAACTGTTTTTT. Protein: CASSQDRASEKLFF. V usage is TRBV27 and J usage is TRBJ1-4, with 8 bases lining up with TRBD1. V shed 5 bases and J 7 bases; nucleotides not matched to a gene: 6. The germline V gene has CDR1 MNHEY and CDR2 SMNVEV (reference sequence). The CDR3 length is 14 residues.

This clonotype has just a few counts. CDR3 sequence (DNA): TGTGCCAGTAAGCGGGCCGGCCAATTGACCGAAGCTTTCTTT. Protein: CASKRAGQLTEAFF. The J gene is TRBJ1-1, the V gene TRBV19; D is unresolved. The V and J ends lost 7 bases and 8 bases respectively, with 20 bases between them. In germline, CDR1 is LNHDA, CDR2 SQIVND (reference sequence). CDR3 size: 14 residues.

Many counts were recorded for this clonotype. The CDR3 protein is CASSRDRVDTIYF. CDR3 sequence (DNA): TGTGCCAGCAGCCGGGACAGGGTGGACACCATATATTTT. This chain links TRBV7-9 with TRBJ1-3; 9 nucleotides match TRBD1. The CDR3 runs to 13 residues. Germline CDR1 reads SEHNR; CDR2 reads FQNEAQ (reference sequence). The ends lost 5 bases at V and 8 bases at J; junction bases unmatched: 4.

The chain carries TRBV6-6 and TRBJ2-7; TRBD1 aligns across 8 bases. V lost 6 bases, J lost 9 bases, and 13 bases stayed unmatched. Germline CDR1 MNHNY, CDR2 SVGAGI (reference sequence). The CDR3 runs 14 residues. As DNA, the CDR3 is TGTGCCAGCAGCCCCCCCGGACAGGGTGTTTGGCAGTACGTC. It codes for CASSPPGQGVWQYV.

The V gene is TRBV18, the J gene TRBJ2-7; D is perhaps TRBD1 or TRBD2 (5 bases each). The ends were cut back, 5 bases at V and 0 bases at J, with 14 bases in the middle. Germline-derived CDR1 and CDR2 are KGHSH and LQKENI. The CDR3 is 15 amino acids. The CDR3 DNA sequence: TGTGCCAGCTCATCCCGGGACGGGGACTCCTACGAGCAGTACGTC. It encodes CASSSRDGDSYEQYV.

This clonotype was counted at least ten times. V usage is TRBV20-1 and J usage is TRBJ1-2, with D possibly being TRBD1 (5 bases). The germline V gene has CDR1 DFQATT and CDR2 SNEGSKA (reference sequence). The CDR3 extends over 13 amino acids. Trimming removed 6 bases at V and 4 bases at J, with 15 bases between. CDR3 nucleotides: TGCAGTGCCACGGCGGGGCTCCTCTATGGCTACACCTTC. This codes for CSATAGLLYGYTF.

This clonotype was counted at least ten times. The chain joins TRBV7-2 to TRBJ2-7, with 8 bases aligning to TRBD2. V lost 3 bases, J lost 0 bases, and 4 bases stayed unmatched. Per germline, CDR1 SGHTA and CDR2 FQGNSA. The CDR3 consists of 15 residues. The CDR3 is CASSFSGGGSYEQYV. CDR3 in DNA: TGTGCCAGCAGCTTCAGCGGGGGAGGCTCCTACGAGCAGTACGTC.